There are many counts of the clone carrying this T cell receptor beta chain. TCRdb independently ran MiXCR on the 5' RACE reads; one entry per CDR3 protein. In the table there are about 64,000 distinct CDR3 sequences, less than 25% of which are singletons. Germline assignment: CDR1 SGHDT and CDR2 YYEEEE. The CDR3 consists of 13 residues. Trimming took off 0 bases at V and 6 bases at J, with 8 bases between the two ends. Sample: memory CD4+ T cells sorted from a lymph node. The subset denotes: memory CD4+ T cells, CD4+CD45RO+CD25-. The source of this sequence is a female donor with breast cancer. The genes are TRBV5-6 and TRBJ2-3; D may be TRBD2 (5 bases). CDR3: CASSLGRVDTQYF. The CDR3 coding sequence is TGTGCCAGCAGCTTGGGGCGGGTGGATACGCAGTATTTT.